The present T cell receptor (beta chain) was sequenced within a study of T cell responses to AZD1222 COVID-19 vaccine. Findings of the study overall: Baseline seropositives among AZD1222 recipients totaled only five to seven.

Measured with immunoSEQ multiplex PCR; TCRdb has only the in-frame clones, and not every one. Among 50,000 to 75,000 clones listed, 65% to 80% were seen once. V was shortened by 5 bases and J by 4 bases, with 5 bases between the two germline ends. The CDR3 covers 11 residues. Per the germline V gene, CDR1 is PRHDT and CDR2 is FYEKMQ (reference sequence). About this clone: The antigen is unknown.

The source material was peripheral blood, sampled on day 0 of AZD1222 vaccination. The source is an adult in good health. The chain combines TRBV13 with TRBJ2-5, with D hard to call. The CDR3 sequence: CASSPRETQYF. In DNA form, the CDR3 reads TGTGCCAGCAGCCCTCGAGAGACCCAGTACTTC.